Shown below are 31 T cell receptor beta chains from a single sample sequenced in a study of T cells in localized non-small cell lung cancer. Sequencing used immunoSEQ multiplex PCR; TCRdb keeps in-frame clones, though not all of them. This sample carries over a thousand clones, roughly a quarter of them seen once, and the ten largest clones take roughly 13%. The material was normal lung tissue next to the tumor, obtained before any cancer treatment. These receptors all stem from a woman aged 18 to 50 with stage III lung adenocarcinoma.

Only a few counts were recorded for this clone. CDR3 in amino acids: CAISETRDNGYNEQFF. The DNA of the CDR3 is TGTGCCATCAGTGAGACCCGGGACAATGGCTACAATGAGCAGTTCTTC. The rearrangement uses TRBV10-3 and TRBJ2-1; possible D gene TRBD1, 6 bases. The CDR3 is 16 amino acids. Germline V gene data show CDR1 as ENHRY and CDR2 as SYGVKD. Trimming shortened V by 2 bases and J by 3 bases, and 14 bases separated the two germline ends.

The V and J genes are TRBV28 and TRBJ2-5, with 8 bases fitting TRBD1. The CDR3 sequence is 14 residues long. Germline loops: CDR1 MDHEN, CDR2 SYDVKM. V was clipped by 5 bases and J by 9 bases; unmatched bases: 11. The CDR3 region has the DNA TGTGCCAGCAGTCGACCGCAGGGGGCCCAGGCCCAGTACTTC. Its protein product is CASSRPQGAQAQYF. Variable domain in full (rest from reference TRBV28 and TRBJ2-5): DVKVTQSSRYLVKRTGEKVFLECVQDMDHENMFWYRQDPGLGLRLIYFSYDVKMKEKGDIPEGYSVSREKKERFSLILESASTNQTSMYLCASSRPQGAQAQYFGPGTRLLVL.

The CDR3 DNA reads TGTGCCAGCAGCCAAGAGCAGACCCAGTACTTC. Protein sequence: CASSQEQTQYF. This rearrangement joins TRBV14 to TRBJ2-5; D remains ambiguous. This CDR3 is built from 11 residues. The V and J ends lost 0 bases and 6 bases respectively, with 2 bases between them. From germline, CDR1 is SGHDN and CDR2 FVKESK.

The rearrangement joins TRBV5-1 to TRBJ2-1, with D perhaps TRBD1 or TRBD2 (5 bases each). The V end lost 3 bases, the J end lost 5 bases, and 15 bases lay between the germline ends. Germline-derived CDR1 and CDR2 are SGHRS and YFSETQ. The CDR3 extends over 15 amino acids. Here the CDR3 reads CASSWANGANNEQFF. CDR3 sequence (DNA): TGCGCCAGCAGCTGGGCCAACGGGGCCAACAATGAGCAGTTCTTC.

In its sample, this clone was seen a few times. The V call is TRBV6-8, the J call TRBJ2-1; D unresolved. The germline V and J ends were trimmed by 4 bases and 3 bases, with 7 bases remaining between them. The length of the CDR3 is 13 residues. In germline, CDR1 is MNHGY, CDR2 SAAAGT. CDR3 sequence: CASSSGFYNEQFF. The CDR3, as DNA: TGTGCCAGCAGTTCGGGCTTCTACAATGAGCAGTTCTTC.

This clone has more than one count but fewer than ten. The CDR3 protein is CASSQTTLGSHSGNTIYF. The CDR3 nucleotides read TGTGCCAGCAGCCAAACCACCCTAGGCTCCCACTCTGGAAACACCATATATTTT. This rearrangement joins TRBV9 to TRBJ1-3; D gene unclear. Trimming pared 4 bases from V and 0 bases from J, leaving 20 bases between. The germline V gene encodes CDR1 SGDLS and CDR2 YYNGEE. This CDR3 has 18 residues.

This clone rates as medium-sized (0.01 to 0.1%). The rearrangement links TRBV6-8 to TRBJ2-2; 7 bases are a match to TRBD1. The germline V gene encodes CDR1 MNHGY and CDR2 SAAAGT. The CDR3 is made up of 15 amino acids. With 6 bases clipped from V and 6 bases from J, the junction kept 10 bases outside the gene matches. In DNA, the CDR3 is TGTGCCAGCAGCCCCGAATACAGGGGTGCCGGGGAGCTGTTTTTT. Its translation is CASSPEYRGAGELFF.

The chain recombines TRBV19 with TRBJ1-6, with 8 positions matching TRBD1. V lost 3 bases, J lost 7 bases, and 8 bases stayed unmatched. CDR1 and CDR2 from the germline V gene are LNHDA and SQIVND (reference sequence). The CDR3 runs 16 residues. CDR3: CASSIRQGAVNSPLHF. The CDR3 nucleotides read TGTGCCAGTAGTATCCGTCAGGGGGCGGTGAATTCACCCCTCCACTTT.

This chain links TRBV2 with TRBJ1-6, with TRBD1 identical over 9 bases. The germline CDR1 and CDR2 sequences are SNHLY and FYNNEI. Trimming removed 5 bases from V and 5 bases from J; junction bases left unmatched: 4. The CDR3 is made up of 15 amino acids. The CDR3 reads CASSRGQGDNSPLHF. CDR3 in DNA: TGTGCCAGCAGTCGGGGACAGGGCGATAATTCACCCCTCCACTTT.

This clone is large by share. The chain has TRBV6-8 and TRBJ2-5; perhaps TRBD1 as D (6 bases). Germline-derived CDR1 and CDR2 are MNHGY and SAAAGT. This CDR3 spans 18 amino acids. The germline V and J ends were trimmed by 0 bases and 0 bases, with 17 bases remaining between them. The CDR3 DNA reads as TGTGCCAGCAGTTACTCGGGGACCCCAGGGGCGTACCAAGAGACCCAGTACTTC. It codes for CASSYSGTPGAYQETQYF.

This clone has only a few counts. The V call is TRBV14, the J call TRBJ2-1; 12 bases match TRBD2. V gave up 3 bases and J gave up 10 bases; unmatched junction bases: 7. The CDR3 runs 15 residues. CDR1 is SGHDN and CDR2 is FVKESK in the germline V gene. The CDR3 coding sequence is TGTGCCAGCAGCCACCTAGCGGGGGGGCCCATGGAGCAGTTCTTC. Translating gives CASSHLAGGPMEQFF. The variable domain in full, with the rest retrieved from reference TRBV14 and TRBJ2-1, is EAGVTQFPSHSVIEKGQTVTLRCDPISGHDNLYWYRRVMGKEIKFLLHFVKESKQDESGMPNNRFLAERTGGTYSTLKVQPAELEDSGVYFCASSHLAGGPMEQFFGPGTRLTVL.

CDR3 sequence (DNA): TGTGCCACCAGCTCCCCCAAAGGTAGTGGGGATACGCAGTATTTT. This codes for CATSSPKGSGDTQYF. This chain links TRBV15 with TRBJ2-3, with D unclear. Germline V gene sequence: CDR1 LNHNV, CDR2 YYDKDF (reference sequence). Between the trimmed V and J ends, which lost 5 bases and 6 bases, there was a span of 18 bases. The CDR3 runs to 15 residues.

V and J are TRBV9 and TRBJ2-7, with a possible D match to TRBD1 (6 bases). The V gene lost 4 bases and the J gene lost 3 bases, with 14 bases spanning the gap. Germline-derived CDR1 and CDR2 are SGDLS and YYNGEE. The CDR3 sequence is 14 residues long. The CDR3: CASSPGDTDYEQYF. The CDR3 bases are TGTGCCAGCAGCCCCGGGGACACTGACTACGAGCAGTACTTC.

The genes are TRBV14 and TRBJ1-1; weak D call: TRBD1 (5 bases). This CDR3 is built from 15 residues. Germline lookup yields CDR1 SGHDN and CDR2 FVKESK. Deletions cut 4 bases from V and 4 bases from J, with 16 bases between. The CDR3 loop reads CASSLRQSSTTEAFF. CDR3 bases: TGTGCCAGCAGCCTCAGACAGAGCTCGACCACTGAAGCTTTCTTT.

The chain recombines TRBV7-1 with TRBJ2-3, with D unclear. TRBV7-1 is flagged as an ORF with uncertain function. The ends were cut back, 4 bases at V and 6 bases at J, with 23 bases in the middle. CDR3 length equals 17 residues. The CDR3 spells CASSLPEKVDSRDTQYF. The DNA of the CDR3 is TGTGCCAGCAGCTTACCCGAGAAAGTAGACTCGAGGGATACGCAGTATTTT.

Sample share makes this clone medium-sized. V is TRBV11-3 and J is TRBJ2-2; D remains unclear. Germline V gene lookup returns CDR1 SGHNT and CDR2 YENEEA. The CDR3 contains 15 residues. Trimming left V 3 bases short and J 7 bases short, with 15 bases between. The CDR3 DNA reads TGTGCCAGCAGCTTGCTTTTTAAGGGTATCGGGGAGCTGTTTTTT. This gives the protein CASSLLFKGIGELFF.

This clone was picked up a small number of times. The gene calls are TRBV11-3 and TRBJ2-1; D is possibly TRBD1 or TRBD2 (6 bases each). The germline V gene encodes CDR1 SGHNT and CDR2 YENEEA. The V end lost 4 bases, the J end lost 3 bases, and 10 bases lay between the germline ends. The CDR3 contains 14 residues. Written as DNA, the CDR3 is TGTGCCAGCAGCTCCGGGGGCCGCTACAATGAGCAGTTCTTC. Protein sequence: CASSSGGRYNEQFF.

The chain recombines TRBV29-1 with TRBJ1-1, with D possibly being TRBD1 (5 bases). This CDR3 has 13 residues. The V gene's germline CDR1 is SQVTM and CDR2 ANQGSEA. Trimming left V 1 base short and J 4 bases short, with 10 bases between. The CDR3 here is CSVEVGGSTEAFF. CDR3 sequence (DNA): TGCAGCGTTGAAGTTGGGGGAAGCACTGAAGCTTTCTTT.

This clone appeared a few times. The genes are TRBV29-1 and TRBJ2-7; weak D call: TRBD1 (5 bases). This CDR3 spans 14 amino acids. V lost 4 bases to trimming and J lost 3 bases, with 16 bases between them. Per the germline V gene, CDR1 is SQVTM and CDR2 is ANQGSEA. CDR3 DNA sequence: TGCAGCGTTGTAACAGGATATGGGGTCTACGAGCAGTACTTC. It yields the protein CSVVTGYGVYEQYF.

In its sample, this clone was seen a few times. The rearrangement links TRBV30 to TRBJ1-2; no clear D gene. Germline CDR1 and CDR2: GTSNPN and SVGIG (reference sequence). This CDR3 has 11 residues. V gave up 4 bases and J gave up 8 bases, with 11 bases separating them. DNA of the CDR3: TGTGCCTGGAATACCTTGGGGGGCTACACCTTC. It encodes CAWNTLGGYTF.

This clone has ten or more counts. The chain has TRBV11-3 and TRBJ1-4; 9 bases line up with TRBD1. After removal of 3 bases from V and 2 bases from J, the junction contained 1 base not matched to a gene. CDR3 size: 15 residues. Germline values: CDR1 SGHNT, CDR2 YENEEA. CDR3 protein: CASSLGTGTNEKLFF. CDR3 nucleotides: TGTGCCAGCAGCTTGGGGACAGGGACTAATGAAAAACTGTTTTTT.

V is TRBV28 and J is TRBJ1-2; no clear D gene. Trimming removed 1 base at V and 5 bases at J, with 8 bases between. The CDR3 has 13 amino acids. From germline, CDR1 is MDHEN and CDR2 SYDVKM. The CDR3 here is CASSLSWEYGYTF. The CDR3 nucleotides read TGTGCCAGCAGTTTATCATGGGAGTATGGCTACACCTTC.

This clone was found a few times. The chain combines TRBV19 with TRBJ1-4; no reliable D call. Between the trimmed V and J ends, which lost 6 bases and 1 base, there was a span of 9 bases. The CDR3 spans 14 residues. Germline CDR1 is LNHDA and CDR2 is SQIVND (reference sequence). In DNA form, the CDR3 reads TGTGCCAGTAGCCCCCCGGGAACTAATGAAAAACTGTTTTTT. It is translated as CASSPPGTNEKLFF.

CDR3 sequence (DNA): TGTGCCAGCAGTATACCGGGACAGGGATACAATGAGCAGTTCTTC. Translated, it gives CASSIPGQGYNEQFF. V gene TRBV6-8 combines with J gene TRBJ2-1; TRBD1 matches 9 bases. The germline V gene encodes CDR1 MNHGY and CDR2 SAAAGT. This CDR3 region has 15 residues. Unmatched junction bases numbered 6, after V lost 5 bases and J lost 4 bases.

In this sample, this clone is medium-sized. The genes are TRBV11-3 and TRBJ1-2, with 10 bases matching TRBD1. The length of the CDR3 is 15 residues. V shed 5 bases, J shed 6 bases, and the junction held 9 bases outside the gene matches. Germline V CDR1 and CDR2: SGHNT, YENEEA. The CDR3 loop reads CASSKEETGGDGYTF. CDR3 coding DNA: TGTGCCAGCAGCAAGGAAGAGACAGGGGGCGATGGCTACACCTTC.

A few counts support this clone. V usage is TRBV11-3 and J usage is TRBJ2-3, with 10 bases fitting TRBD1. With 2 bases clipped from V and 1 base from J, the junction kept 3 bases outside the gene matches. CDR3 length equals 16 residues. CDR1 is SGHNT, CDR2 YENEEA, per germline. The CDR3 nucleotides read TGTGCCAGCAGCTTAACCGGGACAGGGGGCACAGATACGCAGTATTTT. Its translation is CASSLTGTGGTDTQYF.

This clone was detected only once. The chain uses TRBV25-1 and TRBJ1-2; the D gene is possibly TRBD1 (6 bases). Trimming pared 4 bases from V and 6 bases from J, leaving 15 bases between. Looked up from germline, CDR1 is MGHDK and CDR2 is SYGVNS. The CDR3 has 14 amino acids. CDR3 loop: CASSGNQGRDGYTF. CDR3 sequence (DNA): TGTGCCAGCAGTGGCAACCAGGGGCGGGATGGCTACACCTTC.

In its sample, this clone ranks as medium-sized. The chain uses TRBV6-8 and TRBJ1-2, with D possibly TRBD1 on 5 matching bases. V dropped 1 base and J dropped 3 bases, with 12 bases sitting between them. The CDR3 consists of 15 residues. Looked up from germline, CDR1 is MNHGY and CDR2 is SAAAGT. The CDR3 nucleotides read TGTGCCAGCAGTTACTGGGGGGGTAAGGACTATGGCTACACCTTC. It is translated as CASSYWGGKDYGYTF.

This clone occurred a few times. The CDR3 loop reads CASSIASPSAFGSNEQFF. CDR3 sequence (DNA): TGTGCCAGTAGTATAGCCAGCCCGTCGGCGTTCGGTAGCAATGAGCAGTTCTTC. This rearrangement joins TRBV19 to TRBJ2-1, with D hard to call. Trimming stripped 1 base from V and 6 bases from J, with 22 bases between. The germline gives CDR1 LNHDA, CDR2 SQIVND (reference sequence). The CDR3 loop spans 18 amino acids.

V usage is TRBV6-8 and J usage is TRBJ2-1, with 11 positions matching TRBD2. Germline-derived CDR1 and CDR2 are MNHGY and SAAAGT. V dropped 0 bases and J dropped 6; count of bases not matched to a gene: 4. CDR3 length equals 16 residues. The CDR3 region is CASSYSILAGANEQFF. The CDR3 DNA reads TGTGCCAGCAGTTACTCGATACTAGCGGGGGCCAATGAGCAGTTCTTC.

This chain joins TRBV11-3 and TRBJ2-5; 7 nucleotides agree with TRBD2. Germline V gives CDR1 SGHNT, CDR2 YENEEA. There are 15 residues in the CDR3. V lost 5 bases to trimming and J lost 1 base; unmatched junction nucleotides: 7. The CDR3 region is CASSPPGTIQETQYF. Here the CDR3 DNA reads TGTGCCAGCAGCCCGCCAGGGACTATCCAAGAGACCCAGTACTTC.